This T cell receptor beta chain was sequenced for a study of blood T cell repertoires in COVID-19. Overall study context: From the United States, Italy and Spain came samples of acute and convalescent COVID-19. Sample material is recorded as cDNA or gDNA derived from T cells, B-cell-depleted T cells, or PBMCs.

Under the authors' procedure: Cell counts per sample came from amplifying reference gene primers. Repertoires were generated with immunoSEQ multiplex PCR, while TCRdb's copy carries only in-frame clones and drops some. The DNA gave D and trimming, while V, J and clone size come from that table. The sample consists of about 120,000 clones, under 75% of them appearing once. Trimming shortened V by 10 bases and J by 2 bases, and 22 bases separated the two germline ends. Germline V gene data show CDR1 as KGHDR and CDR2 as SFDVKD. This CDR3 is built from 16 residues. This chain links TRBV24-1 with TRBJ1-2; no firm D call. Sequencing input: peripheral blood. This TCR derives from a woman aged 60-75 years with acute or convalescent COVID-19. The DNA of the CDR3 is TGTGCCACGAGTTTTCACGACGGAGCGGGAAACTATGGCTACACCTTC. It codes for CATSFHDGAGNYGYTF.